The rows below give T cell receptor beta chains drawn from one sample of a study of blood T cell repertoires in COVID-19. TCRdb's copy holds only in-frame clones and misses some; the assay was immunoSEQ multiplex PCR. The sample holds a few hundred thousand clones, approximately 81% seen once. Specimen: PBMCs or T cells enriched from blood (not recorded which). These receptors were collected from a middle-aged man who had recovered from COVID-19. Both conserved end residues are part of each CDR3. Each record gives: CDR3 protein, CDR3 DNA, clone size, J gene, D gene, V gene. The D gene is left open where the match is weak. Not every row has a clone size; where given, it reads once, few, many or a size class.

CAISESLGPISGNTIYF TGTGCCATCAGTGAGTCATTGGGGCCTATCTCTGGAAACACCATATATTTT . TRBJ1-3 . TRBV10-3
CASTPTEVTYEQYF TGTGCCAGCACCCCGACAGAAGTTACCTACGAGCAGTACTTC . TRBJ2-7 . TRBV2
CASSTSGRQYEQYF TGTGCCAGCAGTACTAGCGGGAGGCAATACGAGCAGTACTTC . TRBJ2-7 TRBD2 TRBV5-6
CASRTGGREKLFF TGTGCCAGCAGAACAGGGGGTAGGGAAAAACTGTTTTTT . TRBJ1-4 TRBD1 TRBV28
CASSQDWENTEAFF TGTGCCAGCAGTCAGGACTGGGAGAACACTGAAGCTTTCTTT . TRBJ1-1 . TRBV28
CSVETSGRVRTGELFF TGCAGCGTTGAGACTAGCGGGAGGGTGCGAACCGGGGAGCTGTTTTTT . TRBJ2-2 TRBD2 TRBV29-1
CAWSVTGTAGASTQYF TGTGCCTGGAGTGTAACAGGGACGGCAGGAGCCTCTACGCAGTATTTT . TRBJ2-3 . TRBV30
CASTWTGGESYNEQFF TGTGCCAGCACCTGGACGGGGGGAGAGTCCTACAATGAGCAGTTCTTC once TRBJ2-1 TRBD2 TRBV2
CASSLEGQGIGEQYF TGCGCCAGCAGCTTGGAAGGACAGGGGATAGGCGAGCAGTACTTC . TRBJ2-7 TRBD1 TRBV5-1
CAISKQIEGSYEQYF TGTGCCATCAGTAAACAGATCGAGGGCTCCTACGAGCAGTACTTC . TRBJ2-7 . TRBV10-3
CASGLYGTGVFYF TGTGCTAGTGGTTTATACGGGACAGGCGTCTTTTATTTT once TRBJ1-5 TRBD1 TRBV12-5
CASSHTTGTYAEKLFF TGTGCCAGCAGCCATACGACCGGGACATACGCGGAAAAACTGTTTTTT . TRBJ1-4 . TRBV14
CASSKAYSKLVLDNYGYTF TGTGCCAGCAGCAAGGCCTATTCCAAACTAGTTCTGGACAACTATGGCTACACCTTC . TRBJ1-2 . TRBV7-9